This TCR beta chain was sequenced in a study of cytomegalovirus exposure and HLA in healthy donors. Findings and limits, study-wide: Later on, analysis showed that most CMV-associated TCR beta chains appeared to be HLA-restricted. Immune exposure data for these donors was limited to CMV serostatus.

V was pared by 4 bases and J by 4 bases, with 14 bases between. Germline assignment: CDR1 SGDLS and CDR2 YYNGEE. The CDR3 contains 14 residues. Concerning this clone: Its target is unknown.

The PCR had 60 Vbeta and 13 Jbeta primers. Original analysis: An analysis performed later counted 73 million or so unique TCR beta chains (roughly 10 million of them shared). Clones were sequenced by immunoSEQ multiplex PCR, and TCRdb holds only the in-frame ones, with some missing. The DNA gave D and trimming, while V, J and clone size come from that table. The data show about 86,000 clones, with 75% to 80% seen just once and around 6% held by the top ten. Sequencing was carried out using PBMCs. The chain combines TRBV9 with TRBJ2-5; no reliable D call. The clonotype comes from a female donor in good health and CMV-seronegative. CDR3: CASSPLLGRETQYF. DNA for the CDR3: TGTGCCAGCAGCCCCCTCCTTGGGCGAGAGACCCAGTACTTC. Together with reference TRBV9 and TRBJ2-5, the CDR3 gives the full variable domain: DSGVTQTPKHLITATGQRVTLRCSPRSGDLSVYWYQQSLDQGLQFLIQYYNGEERAKGNILERFSAQQFPDLHSELNLSSLELGDSALYFCASSPLLGRETQYFGPGTRLLVL.